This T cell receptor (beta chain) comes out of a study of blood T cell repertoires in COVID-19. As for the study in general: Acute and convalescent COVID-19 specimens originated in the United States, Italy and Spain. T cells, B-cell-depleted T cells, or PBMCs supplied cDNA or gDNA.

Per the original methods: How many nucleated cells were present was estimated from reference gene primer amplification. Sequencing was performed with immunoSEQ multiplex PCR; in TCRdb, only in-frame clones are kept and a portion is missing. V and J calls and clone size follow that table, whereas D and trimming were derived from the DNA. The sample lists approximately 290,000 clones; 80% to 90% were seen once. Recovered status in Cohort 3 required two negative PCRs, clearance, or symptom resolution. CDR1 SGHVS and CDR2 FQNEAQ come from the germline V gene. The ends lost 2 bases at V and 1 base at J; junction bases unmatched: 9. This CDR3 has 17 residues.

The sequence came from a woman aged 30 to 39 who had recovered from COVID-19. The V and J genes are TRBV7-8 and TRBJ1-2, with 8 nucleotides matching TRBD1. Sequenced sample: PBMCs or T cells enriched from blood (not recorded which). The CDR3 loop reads CASSLSPWDRNNYGYTF. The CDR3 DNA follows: TGTGCCAGCAGCTTATCCCCCTGGGACAGGAATAACTATGGCTACACCTTC.